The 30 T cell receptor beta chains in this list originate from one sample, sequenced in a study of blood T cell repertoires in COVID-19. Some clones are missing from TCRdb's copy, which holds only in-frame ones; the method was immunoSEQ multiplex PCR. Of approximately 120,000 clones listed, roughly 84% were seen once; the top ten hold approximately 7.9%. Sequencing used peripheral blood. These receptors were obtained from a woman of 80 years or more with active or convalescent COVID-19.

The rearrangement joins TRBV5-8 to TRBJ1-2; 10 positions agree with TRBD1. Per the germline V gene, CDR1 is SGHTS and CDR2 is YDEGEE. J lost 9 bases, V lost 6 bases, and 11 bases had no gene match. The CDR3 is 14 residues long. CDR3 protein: CASTRRGQGLSYTF. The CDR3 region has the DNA TGTGCCAGCACCAGAAGGGGACAGGGGCTGAGCTACACCTTC. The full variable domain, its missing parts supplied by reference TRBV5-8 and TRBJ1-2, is EAGVTQSPTHLIKTRGQQATLRCSPISGHTSVYWYQQALGLGLQFLLWYDEGEERNRGNFPPRFSGRQFPNYSSELNVNALELEDSALYLCASTRRGQGLSYTFGSGTRLTVV.

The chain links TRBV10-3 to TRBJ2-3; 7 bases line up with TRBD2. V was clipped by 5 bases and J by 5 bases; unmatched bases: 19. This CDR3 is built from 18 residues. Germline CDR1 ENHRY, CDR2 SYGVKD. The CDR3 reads CAISPQPPASGTGDTQYF. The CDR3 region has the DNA TGTGCCATCAGTCCCCAACCCCCGGCGAGCGGGACGGGAGATACGCAGTATTTT.

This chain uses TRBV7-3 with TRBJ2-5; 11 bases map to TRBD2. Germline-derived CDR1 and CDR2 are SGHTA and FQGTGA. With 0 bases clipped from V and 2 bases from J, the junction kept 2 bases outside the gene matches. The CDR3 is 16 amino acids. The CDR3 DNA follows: TGTGCCAGCAGCTTAACTGCTAGCGGGAGGCAAGAGACCCAGTACTTC. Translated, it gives CASSLTASGRQETQYF.

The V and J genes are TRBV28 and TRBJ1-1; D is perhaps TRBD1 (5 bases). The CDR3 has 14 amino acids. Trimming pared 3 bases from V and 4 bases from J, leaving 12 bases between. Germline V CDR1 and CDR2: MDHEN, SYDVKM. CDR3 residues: CASSFGGVSTEAFF. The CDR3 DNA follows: TGTGCCAGCAGTTTTGGGGGGGTGAGCACTGAAGCTTTCTTT.

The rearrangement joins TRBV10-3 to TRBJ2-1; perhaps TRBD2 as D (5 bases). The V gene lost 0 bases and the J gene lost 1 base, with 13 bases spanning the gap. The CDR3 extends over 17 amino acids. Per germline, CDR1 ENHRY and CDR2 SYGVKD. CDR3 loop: CAISESSEGTSYNEQFF. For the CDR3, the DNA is TGTGCCATCAGTGAGTCGAGTGAGGGAACGTCCTACAATGAGCAGTTCTTC.

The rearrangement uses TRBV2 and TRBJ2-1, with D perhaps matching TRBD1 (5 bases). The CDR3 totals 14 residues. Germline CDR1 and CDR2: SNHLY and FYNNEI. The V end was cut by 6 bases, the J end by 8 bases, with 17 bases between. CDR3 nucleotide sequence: TGTGCCAGCAGCCCTAGGGGCAGGGCGGATGAGCAGTTCTTC. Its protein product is CASSPRGRADEQFF.

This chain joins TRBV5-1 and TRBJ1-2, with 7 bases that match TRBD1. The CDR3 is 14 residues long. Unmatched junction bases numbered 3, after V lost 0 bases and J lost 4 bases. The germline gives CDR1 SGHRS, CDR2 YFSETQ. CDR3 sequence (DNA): TGCGCCAGCAGCTTGGCGACAGGGACCTATGGCTACACCTTC. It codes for CASSLATGTYGYTF.

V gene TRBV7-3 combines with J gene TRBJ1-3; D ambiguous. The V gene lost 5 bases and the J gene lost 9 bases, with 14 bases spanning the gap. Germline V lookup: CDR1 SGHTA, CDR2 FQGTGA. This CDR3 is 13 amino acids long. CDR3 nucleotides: TGTGCCAGCAGCGGGCCCAGTGGGAGCACCATATATTTT. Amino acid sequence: CASSGPSGSTIYF.

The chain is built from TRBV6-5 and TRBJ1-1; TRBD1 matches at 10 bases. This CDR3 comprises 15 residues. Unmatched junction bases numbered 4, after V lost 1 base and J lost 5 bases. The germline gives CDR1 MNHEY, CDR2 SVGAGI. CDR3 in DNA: TGTGCCAGCAGTTACTTAGGACAGGGGGGTACTGAAGCTTTCTTT. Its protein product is CASSYLGQGGTEAFF.

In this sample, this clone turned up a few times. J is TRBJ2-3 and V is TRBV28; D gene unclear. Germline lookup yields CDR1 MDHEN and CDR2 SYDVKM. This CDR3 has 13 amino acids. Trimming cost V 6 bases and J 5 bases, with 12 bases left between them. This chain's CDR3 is CASREQPEDTQYF. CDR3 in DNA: TGTGCCAGCAGAGAACAGCCTGAAGATACGCAGTATTTT.

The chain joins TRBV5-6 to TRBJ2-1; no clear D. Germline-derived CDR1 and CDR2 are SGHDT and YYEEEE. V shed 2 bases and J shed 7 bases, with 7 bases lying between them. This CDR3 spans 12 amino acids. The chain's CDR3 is CASSLWRNEQFF. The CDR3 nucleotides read TGTGCCAGCAGCTTATGGAGAAATGAGCAGTTCTTC.

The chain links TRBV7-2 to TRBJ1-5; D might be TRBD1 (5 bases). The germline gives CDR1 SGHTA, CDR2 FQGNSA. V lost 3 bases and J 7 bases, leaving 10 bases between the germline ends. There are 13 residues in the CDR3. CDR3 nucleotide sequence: TGTGCCAGCAGCTTCCGGGGGGGGCAGCCCCAGCATTTT. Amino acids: CASSFRGGQPQHF.

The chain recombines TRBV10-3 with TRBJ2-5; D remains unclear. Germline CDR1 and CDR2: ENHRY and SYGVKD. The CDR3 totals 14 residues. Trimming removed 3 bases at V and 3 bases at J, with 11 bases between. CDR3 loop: CAISDPGAEETQYF. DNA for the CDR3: TGTGCCATCAGTGACCCGGGTGCCGAAGAGACCCAGTACTTC.

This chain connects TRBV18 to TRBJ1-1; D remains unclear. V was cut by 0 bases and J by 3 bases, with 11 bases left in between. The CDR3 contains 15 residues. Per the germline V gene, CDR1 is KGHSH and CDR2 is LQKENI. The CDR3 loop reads CASSPPGGVDTEAFF. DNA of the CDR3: TGTGCCAGCTCACCACCCGGAGGAGTCGACACTGAAGCTTTCTTT. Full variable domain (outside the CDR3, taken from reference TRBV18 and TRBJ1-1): NAGVMQNPRHLVRRRGQEARLRCSPMKGHSHVYWYRQLPEEGLKFMVYLQKENIIDESGMPKERFSAEFPKEGPSILRIQQVVRGDSAAYFCASSPPGGVDTEAFFGQGTRLTVV.

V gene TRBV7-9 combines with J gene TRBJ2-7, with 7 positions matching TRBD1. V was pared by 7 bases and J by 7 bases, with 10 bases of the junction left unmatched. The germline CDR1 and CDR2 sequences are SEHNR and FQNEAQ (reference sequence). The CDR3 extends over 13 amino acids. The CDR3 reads CASTPRGGTEQYF. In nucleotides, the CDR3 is TGTGCCAGCACCCCGAGAGGGGGCACGGAGCAGTACTTC.

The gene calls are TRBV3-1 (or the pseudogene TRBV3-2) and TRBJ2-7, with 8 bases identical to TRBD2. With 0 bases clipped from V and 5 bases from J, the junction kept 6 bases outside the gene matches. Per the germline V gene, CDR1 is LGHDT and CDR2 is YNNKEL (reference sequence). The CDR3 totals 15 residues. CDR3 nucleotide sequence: TGTGCCAGCAGCCAAGATATTTTGACTAGCGACGAGCAGTACTTC. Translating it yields CASSQDILTSDEQYF.

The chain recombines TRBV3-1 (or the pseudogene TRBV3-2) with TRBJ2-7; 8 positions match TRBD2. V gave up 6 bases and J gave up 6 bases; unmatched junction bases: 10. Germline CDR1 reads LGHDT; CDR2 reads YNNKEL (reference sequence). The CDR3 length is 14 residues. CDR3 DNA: TGTGCCAGCAGGGCCGCGAGCGGGAGAAGCGAGCAGTACTTC. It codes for CASRAASGRSEQYF.

This CDR3 is CASRGTVNYEQYF. The CDR3 DNA follows: TGTGCCAGCAGGGGGACAGTCAACTACGAGCAGTACTTC. The chain uses TRBV6-5 and TRBJ2-7; 7 bases line up with TRBD1. Germline V lookup: CDR1 MNHEY, CDR2 SVGAGI. V was clipped by 6 bases and J by 3 bases; unmatched bases: 5. This CDR3 has 13 residues.

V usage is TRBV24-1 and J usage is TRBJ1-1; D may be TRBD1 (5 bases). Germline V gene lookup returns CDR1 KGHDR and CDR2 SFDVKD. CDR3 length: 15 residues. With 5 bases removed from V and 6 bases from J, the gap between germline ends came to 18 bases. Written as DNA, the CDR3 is TGTGCCACCAGTGGCGACGCCAGCGGGGCATCTGAAGCTTTCTTT. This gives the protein CATSGDASGASEAFF.

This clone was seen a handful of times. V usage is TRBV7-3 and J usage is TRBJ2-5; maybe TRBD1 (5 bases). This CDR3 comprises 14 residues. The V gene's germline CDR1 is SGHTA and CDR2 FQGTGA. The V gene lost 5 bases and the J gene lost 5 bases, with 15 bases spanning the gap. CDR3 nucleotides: TGTGCCAGCAGCCTAAAGGGGCAGTTGGAGACCCAGTACTTC. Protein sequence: CASSLKGQLETQYF. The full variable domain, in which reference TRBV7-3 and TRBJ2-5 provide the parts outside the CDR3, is GAGVSQTPSNKVTEKGKYVELRCDPISGHTALYWYRQSLGQGPEFLIYFQGTGAADDSGLPNDRFFAVRPEGSVSTLKIQRTERGDSAVYLCASSLKGQLETQYFGPGTRLLVL.

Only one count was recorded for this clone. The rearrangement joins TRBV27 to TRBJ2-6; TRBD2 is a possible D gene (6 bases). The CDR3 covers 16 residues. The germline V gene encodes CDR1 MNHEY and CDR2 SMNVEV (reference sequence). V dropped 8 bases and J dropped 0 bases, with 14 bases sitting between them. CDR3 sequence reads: CASGTPRNSGANVLTF. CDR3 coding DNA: TGTGCCAGCGGGACTCCTCGTAACTCTGGGGCCAACGTCCTGACTTTC. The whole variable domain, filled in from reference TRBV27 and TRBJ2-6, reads EAQVTQNPRYLITVTGKKLTVTCSQNMNHEYMSWYRQDPGLGLRQIYYSMNVEVTDKGDVPEGYKVSRKEKRNFPLILESPSPNQTSLYFCASGTPRNSGANVLTFGAGSRLTVL.

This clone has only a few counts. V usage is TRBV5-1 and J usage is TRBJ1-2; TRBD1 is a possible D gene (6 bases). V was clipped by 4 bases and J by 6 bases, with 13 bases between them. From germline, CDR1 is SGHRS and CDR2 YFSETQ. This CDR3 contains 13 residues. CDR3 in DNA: TGCGCCAGCAGCCCGGGACATCTCGATGGCTACACCTTC. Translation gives CASSPGHLDGYTF.

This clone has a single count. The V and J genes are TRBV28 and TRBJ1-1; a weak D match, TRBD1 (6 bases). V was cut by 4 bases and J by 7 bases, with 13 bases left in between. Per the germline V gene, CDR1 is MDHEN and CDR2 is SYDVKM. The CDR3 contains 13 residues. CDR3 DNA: TGTGCCAGCAGTTACCCCGCGACAGGTGAAGCTTTCTTT. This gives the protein CASSYPATGEAFF.

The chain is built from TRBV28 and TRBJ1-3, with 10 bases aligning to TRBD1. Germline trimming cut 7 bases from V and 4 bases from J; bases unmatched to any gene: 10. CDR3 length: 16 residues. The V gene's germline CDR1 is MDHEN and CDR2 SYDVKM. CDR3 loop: CASNLRQGAGGNTIYF. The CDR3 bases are TGTGCCAGCAACCTAAGACAGGGGGCGGGAGGAAACACCATATATTTT.

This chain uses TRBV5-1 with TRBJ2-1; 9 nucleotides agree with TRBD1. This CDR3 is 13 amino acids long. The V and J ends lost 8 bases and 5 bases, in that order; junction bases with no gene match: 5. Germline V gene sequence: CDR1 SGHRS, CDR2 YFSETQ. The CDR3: CARTGTGNNEQFF. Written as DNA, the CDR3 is TGCGCCAGAACCGGGACAGGGAACAATGAGCAGTTCTTC.

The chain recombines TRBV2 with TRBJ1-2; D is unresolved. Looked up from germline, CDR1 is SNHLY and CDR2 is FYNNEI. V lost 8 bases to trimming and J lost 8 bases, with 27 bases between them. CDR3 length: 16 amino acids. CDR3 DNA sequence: TGTGCCAGCGGGAATCGAGGAAGAGCAGGAGGGTACGGCTACACCTTC. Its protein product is CASGNRGRAGGYGYTF.

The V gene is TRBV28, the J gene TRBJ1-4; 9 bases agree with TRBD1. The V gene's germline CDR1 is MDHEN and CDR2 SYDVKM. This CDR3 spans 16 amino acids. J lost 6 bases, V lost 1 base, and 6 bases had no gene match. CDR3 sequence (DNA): TGTGCCAGCAGTTTATCTCGGGGACAGGGAGATGAAAAACTGTTTTTT. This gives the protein CASSLSRGQGDEKLFF.

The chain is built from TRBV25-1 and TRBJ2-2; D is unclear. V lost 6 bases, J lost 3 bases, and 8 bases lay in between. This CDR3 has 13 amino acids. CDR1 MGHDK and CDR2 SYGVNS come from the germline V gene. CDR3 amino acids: CASREQYTGELFF. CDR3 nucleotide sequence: TGTGCCAGCAGAGAACAATACACCGGGGAGCTGTTTTTT.

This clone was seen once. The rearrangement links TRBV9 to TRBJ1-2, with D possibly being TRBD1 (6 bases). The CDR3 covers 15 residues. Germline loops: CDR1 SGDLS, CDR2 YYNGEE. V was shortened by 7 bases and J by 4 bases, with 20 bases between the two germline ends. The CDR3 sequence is CASEATTGYGYGYTF. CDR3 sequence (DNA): TGTGCCAGCGAAGCTACTACAGGGTATGGCTATGGCTACACCTTC.

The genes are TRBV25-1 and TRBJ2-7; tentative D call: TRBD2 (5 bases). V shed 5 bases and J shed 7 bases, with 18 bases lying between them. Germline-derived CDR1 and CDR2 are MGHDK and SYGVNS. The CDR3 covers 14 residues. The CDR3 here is CASSHRTGWREQYF. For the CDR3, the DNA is TGTGCCAGCAGTCACCGGACGGGGTGGCGGGAGCAGTACTTC.